Below are 3 T cell receptor beta chains sequenced from a single sample in a study of beta chain features in type 1 diabetes (dated by TCRdb to 2016 to 2018). Libraries were built with the immunoSEQ multiplex PCR assay. The entire amount of isolated RNA was reverse transcribed using the High Capacity cDNA Reverse Transcription Kit, so the sequenced TCRB transcripts were expressed ones. Sourced from immuneACCESS, this table was stored by TCRdb with only in-frame sequences that have V and J called. A share of the clones is absent; for the studies checked, an unresolved V gene accounts for under half, and the remainder has no known explanation. The sample table contains some 700,000 clones; only one count was recorded for 10% to 15% of them. The ten largest account for less than 0.025% of the sample. These receptors' targets are unknown. Study-wide conclusions, independent of this receptor: Type 1 diabetes patients showed a moderate but significant shortening of TCRB CDR3 length in all four CD4+ subsets.

The sample comprised naive CD4+ T cells from blood. The cell subset or site label, as the study defines it: true naive CD4+ T cells. These TCRs come from a man aged 18 to 29 with type 1 diabetes.

The V gene is TRBV4-1, the J gene TRBJ2-2; 9 bases agree with TRBD1. The CDR3 loop spans 18 amino acids. The V gene's germline CDR1 is MGHRA and CDR2 YSYEKL. V shed 5 bases and J 4 bases; nucleotides not matched to a gene: 14. The CDR3 sequence: CASSSFLRTGVGTGELFF. CDR3 sequence (DNA): TGCGCCAGCAGCTCGTTTCTTCGGACAGGGGTTGGCACCGGGGAGCTGTTTTTT.

The rearrangement joins TRBV6-1 to TRBJ1-1, with D uncertain. The CDR3 runs 13 residues. Germline lookup yields CDR1 MNHNS and CDR2 SASEGT. Trimming took off 4 bases at V and 1 base at J, with 7 bases between the two ends. CDR3 sequence (DNA): TGTGCCAGCAGTGGATGGGAGAACACTGAAGCTTTCTTT. As protein: CASSGWENTEAFF.

The table lists this clone with a few counts. This chain uses TRBV28 with TRBJ2-7; 11 bases are shared with TRBD1. The CDR3 runs 16 residues. Germline trimming cut 8 bases from V and 1 base from J; bases unmatched to any gene: 10. From germline, CDR1 is MDHEN and CDR2 SYDVKM. The CDR3 sequence: CASGTPGQGDSYEQYF. In DNA, the CDR3 is TGTGCCAGCGGGACCCCGGGACAGGGGGATTCCTACGAGCAGTACTTC. The full variable domain, with the rest looked up from reference TRBV28 and TRBJ2-7, is DVKVTQSSRYLVKRTGEKVFLECVQDMDHENMFWYRQDPGLGLRLIYFSYDVKMKEKGDIPEGYSVSREKKERFSLILESASTNQTSMYLCASGTPGQGDSYEQYFGPGTRLTVT.